Sequencing of this TCR beta chain was carried out in a study of CD8 T cells in Susac syndrome. After extraction with the RNeasy kit, 0.5 to 1 ug of the RNA was reverse transcribed using random hexamers. TCRdb processed the immunoSEQ multiplex PCR reads anew with MiXCR; each CDR3 protein has one entry. The sample lists approximately 150,000 distinct CDR3 sequences, about 95% occurring once. The CDR3 covers 14 residues. V gave up 5 bases and J gave up 1 base, with 12 bases separating them. Germline values: CDR1 DFQATT, CDR2 SNEGSKA (reference sequence). The TCR sequence derives from a human donor with multiple sclerosis. The chain combines TRBV20-1 with TRBJ1-5; the D is unclear. What was sequenced was CD4+ T cells from PBMCs. CDR3 bases: TGCAGTGCTTTCGTTGGAGGAAGCAATCAGCCCCAGCATTTT. This encodes CSAFVGGSNQPQHF.